The 25 T cell receptor beta chains reported below all come from one sample, sequenced in a study of PD-1 blockade in classical Hodgkin lymphoma. Time point defined: cycle 4 day 1 (C4D1), after about 6 weeks of nivolumab. Autologous stem cell transplantation was followed by relapse in every patient, and brentuximab vedotin exposure varied. Negative selection with magnets was how CD8+ T cells were isolated from the thawed PBMCs. Measured with immunoSEQ multiplex PCR; TCRdb has only the in-frame clones, and not every one. The sample has roughly 19,000 clones; less than 90% are singletons. This specimen was CD8+ T cells from blood, taken before the fourth cycle of nivolumab. Receptors were obtained from a human donor with classical Hodgkin lymphoma.

V is TRBV10-2 and J is TRBJ2-7; no definite D call. V lost 6 bases, J lost 3 bases, and 12 bases lay in between. Germline lookup yields CDR1 WSHSY and CDR2 SAAADI. The CDR3 has 13 residues. The CDR3 loop reads CASRTTGFYEQYF. The CDR3 nucleotides read TGCGCCAGCAGGACGACTGGATTCTACGAGCAGTACTTC.

The rearrangement uses TRBV4-2 and TRBJ1-2, with TRBD1 matching over 7 bases. Trimming took 1 base from V and 4 from J; bases not matched to a gene: 12. The CDR3 has 17 amino acids. In germline, CDR1 is LGHNA, CDR2 YNFKEQ. CDR3 in DNA: TGTGCCAGCAGCCAAGGCGTAGACAGGGAATGGCCCTATGGCTACACCTTC. Protein sequence: CASSQGVDREWPYGYTF.

The chain uses TRBV28 and TRBJ2-7, with TRBD2 matching 12 bases. The CDR3 contains 16 residues. The junction had 8 bases not matched to a gene; V was cut back by 6 bases and J by 2 bases. Germline CDR1 and CDR2: MDHEN and SYDVKM. CDR3 in DNA: TGTGCCAGCAGCTCCCTTTGGACTAGCGGGACCTACGAGCAGTACTTC. Its protein product is CASSSLWTSGTYEQYF.

The chain is built from TRBV9 and TRBJ1-2; the match to TRBD1 covers 9 bases. The CDR3 is made up of 12 amino acids. V was clipped by 6 bases and J by 8 bases; unmatched bases: 5. CDR1 and CDR2 from the germline V gene are SGDLS and YYNGEE. Here the CDR3 DNA reads TGTGCCAGCACCGACAGGGGGAAAGGCTACACCTTC. It translates to CASTDRGKGYTF.

The chain has TRBV28 and TRBJ2-4, with D maybe TRBD2 (6 bases). CDR1 MDHEN and CDR2 SYDVKM come from the germline V gene. V lost 7 bases and J 2 bases, leaving 15 bases between the germline ends. The CDR3 is 15 residues long. CDR3 sequence (DNA): TGTGCCAGCATGTGGACTATAGGCCCCAAAAACATTCAGTACTTC. This translates into CASMWTIGPKNIQYF.

The chain links TRBV27 to TRBJ2-7; D tentatively reads TRBD1 or TRBD2 (5 bases each). The CDR3 spans 13 residues. CDR1 MNHEY and CDR2 SMNVEV come from the germline V gene (reference sequence). Deletions cut 2 bases from V and 6 bases from J, with 11 bases between. CDR3 sequence reads: CASSLIRGVEQYF. CDR3 sequence (DNA): TGTGCCAGCAGTTTAATTAGAGGGGTCGAGCAGTACTTC.

Written as DNA, the CDR3 is TGCGCCAGCAGTGCCGGGACTAGCGGGAGGGCCGTGAGAGAGACCCAGTACTTC. This encodes CASSAGTSGRAVRETQYF. V is TRBV10-1 and J is TRBJ2-5; 16 bases match TRBD2. The length of the CDR3 is 18 residues. Germline V gene sequence: CDR1 WNHNN, CDR2 SYGVQD (reference sequence). Unmatched junction bases numbered 9, after V lost 4 bases and J lost 4 bases.

This clone was seen only once. V and J are TRBV28 and TRBJ1-2; 9 nucleotides match TRBD1. Unmatched junction bases numbered 4, after V lost 6 bases and J lost 5 bases. The CDR3 has 13 residues. Germline CDR1 and CDR2: MDHEN and SYDVKM. CDR3 DNA sequence: TGTGCCAGCAGGCCGACAGGGGGATATGGCTACACCTTC. Amino acid sequence: CASRPTGGYGYTF.

This chain links TRBV7-9 with TRBJ2-2, with 7 nucleotides matching TRBD2. V shed 5 bases and J 10 bases; nucleotides not matched to a gene: 4. This CDR3 contains 12 residues. From germline, CDR1 is SEHNR and CDR2 FQNEAQ (reference sequence). CDR3 residues: CASSRAGEELFF. CDR3 nucleotides: TGTGCCAGCAGCCGTGCGGGGGAGGAGCTGTTTTTT.

A single count supports this clone. The CDR3 sequence is CASSLSGYGEKLFF. The CDR3 nucleotides read TGTGCCAGCAGCTTATCCGGGTATGGGGAAAAACTGTTTTTT. The chain is built from TRBV5-4 and TRBJ1-4, with D unresolved. Between the trimmed V and J ends, which lost 2 bases and 8 bases, there was a span of 13 bases. Germline CDR1 and CDR2: SGHNT and YYREEE (reference sequence). The CDR3 loop spans 14 amino acids. The full variable domain, its missing parts supplied by reference TRBV5-4 and TRBJ1-4, is ETGVTQSPTHLIKTRGQQVTLRCSSQSGHNTVSWYQQALGQGPQFIFQYYREEENGRGNFPPRFSGLQFPNYSSELNVNALELDDSALYLCASSLSGYGEKLFFGSGTQLSVL.

This clone was counted between two and nine times. The V gene is TRBV7-8, the J gene TRBJ1-2, with D tentatively TRBD1 (6 bases). The V gene's germline CDR1 is SGHVS and CDR2 FQNEAQ. Trimming pared 2 bases from V and 8 bases from J, leaving 12 bases between. The CDR3 is made up of 13 amino acids. Here the CDR3 DNA reads TGTGCCAGCAGCTTAACAGGGTGGAAGGGCTACACCTTC. This gives the protein CASSLTGWKGYTF. The full variable domain, with the rest looked up from reference TRBV7-8 and TRBJ1-2, is GAGVSQSPRYKVAKRGQDVALRCDPISGHVSLFWYQQALGQGPEFLTYFQNEAQLDKSGLPSDRFFAERPEGSVSTLKIQRTQQEDSAVYLCASSLTGWKGYTFGSGTRLTVV.

This chain connects TRBV5-6 to TRBJ1-4; TRBD1 aligns across 11 bases. V lost 0 bases and J lost 8; bases outside the gene matches: 15. Germline V lookup: CDR1 SGHDT, CDR2 YYEEEE. The CDR3 totals 19 residues. The CDR3 DNA reads TGTGCCAGCAGCTTGGCCCGAGGACAGGGGGCGAGGTCTCGGGAAAAACTGTTTTTT. Protein product: CASSLARGQGARSREKLFF.

V usage is TRBV11-1 and J usage is TRBJ1-4, with TRBD1 as a possible D gene (6 bases). Germline CDR1 and CDR2: SGHAT and FQDESV (reference sequence). The CDR3 contains 15 residues. V was trimmed by 2 bases and J by 7 bases, leaving 14 bases between them. The CDR3 spells CASSLSGTSTEKLFF. Here the CDR3 DNA reads TGTGCCAGCAGCTTATCCGGGACATCTACTGAAAAACTGTTTTTT.

The V call is TRBV27, the J call TRBJ2-7; unclear D gene. This CDR3 spans 12 amino acids. Looked up from germline, CDR1 is MNHEY and CDR2 is SMNVEV (reference sequence). V lost 4 bases, J lost 2 bases, and 6 bases lay in between. The CDR3, as DNA: TGTGCCAGCAGTTCCGGGCCCTACGAGCAGTACTTC. The encoded protein is CASSSGPYEQYF.

This chain connects TRBV28 to TRBJ2-7, with 7 bases fitting TRBD1. The CDR3 covers 14 residues. The V and J ends lost 8 bases and 4 bases, in that order; junction bases with no gene match: 11. From germline, CDR1 is MDHEN and CDR2 SYDVKM. CDR3 DNA sequence: TGTGCCAGCGGAGCAGGGGACAGACAATACGAGCAGTACTTC. This encodes CASGAGDRQYEQYF.

Points on this clone: Other nucleotide sequences in the sample specify the same CDR3. As DNA, the CDR3 is TGCAGCGCTCGGGGAGACTATGGCTACACCTTC. Translating gives CSARGDYGYTF. This rearrangement joins TRBV29-1 to TRBJ1-2; D remains unclear. This CDR3 spans 11 amino acids. Germline V gives CDR1 SQVTM, CDR2 ANQGSEA. V shed 7 bases and J shed 3 bases, with 9 bases lying between them.

V usage is TRBV27 and J usage is TRBJ2-7; a possible D gene is TRBD2 (6 bases). The CDR3 loop spans 16 amino acids. The germline V gene encodes CDR1 MNHEY and CDR2 SMNVEV (reference sequence). Trimming removed 4 bases at V and 0 bases at J, with 16 bases between. The CDR3 loop reads CASSSRRGTPSYEQYF. The CDR3 nucleotides read TGTGCCAGCAGTTCAAGGCGCGGGACTCCCTCCTACGAGCAGTACTTC.

A few counts support this clone. This sequence joins TRBV16 and TRBJ1-2; unclear D gene. V was trimmed by 3 bases and J by 0 bases, leaving 17 bases between them. Germline V gene data show CDR1 as KGHSY and CDR2 as FQNENV. The CDR3 contains 17 residues. The CDR3: CASSHAVAERPNYGYTF. Written as DNA, the CDR3 is TGTGCCAGCAGCCATGCAGTAGCAGAGAGACCTAACTATGGCTACACCTTC. Supplemented by reference TRBV16 and TRBJ1-2, the full variable domain reads GEEVAQTPKHLVRGEGQKAKLYCAPIKGHSYVFWYQQVLKNEFKFLISFQNENVFDETGMPKERFSAKCLPNSPCSLEIQATKLEDSAVYFCASSHAVAERPNYGYTFGSGTRLTVV.

The chain carries TRBV27 and TRBJ2-7, with TRBD2 matching over 7 bases. This CDR3 is built from 16 residues. Trimming cost V 5 bases and J 3 bases; bases outside gene matches: 13. CDR1 and CDR2 (germline): MNHEY, SMNVEV (reference sequence). Here the CDR3 DNA reads TGTGCCAGCAGTCCCCAGGAAGCGGGGCCCCTCTACGAGCAGTACTTC. It translates to CASSPQEAGPLYEQYF.

The genes are TRBV5-1 and TRBJ2-5; 14 nucleotides line up with TRBD2. The J call may be mistaken, given a closer DNA end match to TRBJ2-7. The CDR3 is 18 amino acids. Germline lookup yields CDR1 SGHRS and CDR2 YFSETQ. The CDR3 coding sequence is TGCGCCAGCAGCTTCCAACCGGGACTAGCGGGAGAGGTAGGCGAGCAGTACTTC. It is translated as CASSFQPGLAGEVGEQYF.

The V call is TRBV5-6, the J call TRBJ1-2, with D unclear. Germline V lookup: CDR1 SGHDT, CDR2 YYEEEE. V was cut by 4 bases and J by 4 bases, with 14 bases left in between. This CDR3 is 14 amino acids long. The DNA of the CDR3 is TGTGCCAGCAGCGAAAACATGGCGGTCTATGGCTACACCTTC. This translates into CASSENMAVYGYTF.

This clone was counted a single time. The V and J genes are TRBV7-9 and TRBJ1-1; D might be TRBD1 (5 bases). Germline V gene sequence: CDR1 SEHNR, CDR2 FQNEAQ (reference sequence). The CDR3 is 14 amino acids. Deletions cut 0 bases from V and 3 bases from J, with 8 bases between. CDR3 residues: CASSLAGADTEAFF. The CDR3 nucleotides read TGTGCCAGCAGCTTAGCAGGGGCGGACACTGAAGCTTTCTTT.

Concerning this clone itself: A read error may produce the germline difference seen at one junction end. Other DNA sequences of this sample code for an identical CDR3. This chain uses TRBV30 with TRBJ1-1; TRBD1 matches at 10 bases. Per germline, CDR1 GTSNPN and CDR2 SVGIG (reference sequence). CDR3 length: 14 residues. This CDR3 is CAWSTGQGDTEAFF. CDR3 bases: TGTGCCTGGAGTACCGGACAGGGGGACACTGAGGCTTTCTTT.

The CDR3 nucleotides read TGTGCCAGCTCGTCCGGGACTAGCTACGAGCAGTACTTC. Translating gives CASSSGTSYEQYF. V is TRBV18 and J is TRBJ2-7; TRBD2 matches 8 bases. The length of the CDR3 is 13 residues. The V gene end was trimmed by 6 bases and the J gene end by 3 bases; junction bases not matched to a gene: 4. Germline CDR1 and CDR2: KGHSH and LQKENI.

The chain has TRBV11-2 and TRBJ2-2, with 7 positions matching TRBD2. The CDR3 has 18 amino acids. The J segment lost 5 bases and the V segment lost 2 bases, leaving 14 bases of the junction unmatched. Germline CDR1 reads SGHAT; CDR2 reads FQNNGV. CDR3 bases: TGTGCCAGCAGCTTACTCCTAGCGGCGGGAGTTCAGACCGGGGAGCTGTTTTTT. Its translation: CASSLLLAAGVQTGELFF. Full variable domain (remainder filled in from reference TRBV11-2 and TRBJ2-2): EAGVAQSPRYKIIEKRQSVAFWCNPISGHATLYWYQQILGQGPKLLIQFQNNGVVDDSQLPKDRFSAERLKGVDSTLKIQPAKLEDSAVYLCASSLLLAAGVQTGELFFGEGSRLTVL.